This T cell receptor beta chain was found in a study of T cell repertoires and HLA-DP antigens (dated 2018 in TCRdb). Broadly, across the study: Using HeLa cells transduced to present allogeneic HLA-DP, the study set up an in vitro model of CD4+ T cell alloreactivity. One alloantigen differed from self by one peptide-binding groove amino acid, whereas the other differed by ten, modelling structurally similar versus dissimilar alloantigens. The three donors were two male and one female, with ages ranging from the 18-to-29 to the 60-to-69 age band. An average DNA input of approximately 0.2 ug was used for sorted CD137+CD4+ samples, compared with around 1.2 ug for pre-culture CD4+ samples.

The V end loses 1 base and the J end loses 2 bases, and a stretch of 16 bases separates them. Including cysteine and phenylalanine, the CDR3 has 16 amino acids. Left in the record is the CDR3 DNA by itself, 48 bases read in frame from the first base. CDR1 SGHRS and CDR2 YFSETQ were looked up in the germline V gene. This clone came up a few times. Its cognate antigen has yet to be identified. Base qualities are missing; no much larger clone stands one base away. Results the study describes overall, beyond this receptor: Average cumulative frequency of clones undetected before culture was less than 40% against one allele and around 51% against the other. Limitations were identified as the inclusion of only a few donors, the use of a non-physiological HeLa antigen-presenting system, and the use of total CD4+ responder cells. Sorted CD137+ cells showed similar clonality against both alloantigens (approximately 0.36), much higher than the clonality of pre-culture samples (approximately 0.038). The naive and memory CD4+ repertoires were not analysed as separate populations.

TCRB CDR3 regions were amplified with the immunoSEQ multiplex PCR using forward primers for 54 TRBV segments and reverse primers for 13 TRBJ segments. Deep resolution, with a target of 200,000 or so T cell genomes, was applied to the sequencing of pre-culture CD4+ samples. Amplicons were sequenced on an Illumina HiSeq System, producing 87 bp reads covering the CDR3. Under the source paper's analysis protocol: Reads were corrected for PCR and sequencing errors, and CDR3 regions were defined by alignment to IMGT reference sequences. Synthetic template pools were used to estimate the numbers of templates and unique rearrangements. Clonality was computed by subtracting Pielou's evenness from 1. The Daley-Smith estimator was used to estimate richness. Morisita's index served as the measure of repertoire overlap. Clones present in cultured samples but not detected in the pre-culture repertoire of the same donor were defined as low-abundance clones. The table was pulled from immuneACCESS by TCRdb, which kept in-frame rearrangements only. Such tables lose some clones; where checked, under half of the loss comes from unresolved V genes, and the rest has no known cause. From that table come the V and J calls and clone size; the DNA was used to work out D and trimming. The sample table records roughly 73,000 clones; around 80% of these occur just once. The top ten clones comprise around 1.6% of the sample.

Untouched CD4+ T cells were isolated from Ficoll-separated PBMC by magnetic bead negative selection, reaching an average purity of around 98%. Magnetic beads were used to isolate untouched CD4+ T cells from Ficoll-separated PBMC, giving approximately 98% purity with negligible CD8+ contamination. Peripheral blood mononuclear cells were supplied by the buffy coats of a few healthy blood donors, who served as the study donors. All three donors were CMV seronegative. Genomic DNA was extracted with the DNeasy Blood & Tissue Kit. For each subject, genomic DNA from sorted CD137+CD4+ cells and from pre-culture CD4+ baseline samples underwent TCRB sequencing.

Sequencing was done on a sample of CD4+ T cells from PBMCs. The receptor's source is a man in his sixties in good health and CMV-seronegative. The chain was built from TRBV5-1 and TRBJ2-7; no D gene is confidently identified. In nucleotide form, the sequence is TGCGCCAGCAGCTTGACTATAGGAAGGGCGACCTACGAGCAGTACTTC. Its protein product is CASSLTIGRATYEQYF.